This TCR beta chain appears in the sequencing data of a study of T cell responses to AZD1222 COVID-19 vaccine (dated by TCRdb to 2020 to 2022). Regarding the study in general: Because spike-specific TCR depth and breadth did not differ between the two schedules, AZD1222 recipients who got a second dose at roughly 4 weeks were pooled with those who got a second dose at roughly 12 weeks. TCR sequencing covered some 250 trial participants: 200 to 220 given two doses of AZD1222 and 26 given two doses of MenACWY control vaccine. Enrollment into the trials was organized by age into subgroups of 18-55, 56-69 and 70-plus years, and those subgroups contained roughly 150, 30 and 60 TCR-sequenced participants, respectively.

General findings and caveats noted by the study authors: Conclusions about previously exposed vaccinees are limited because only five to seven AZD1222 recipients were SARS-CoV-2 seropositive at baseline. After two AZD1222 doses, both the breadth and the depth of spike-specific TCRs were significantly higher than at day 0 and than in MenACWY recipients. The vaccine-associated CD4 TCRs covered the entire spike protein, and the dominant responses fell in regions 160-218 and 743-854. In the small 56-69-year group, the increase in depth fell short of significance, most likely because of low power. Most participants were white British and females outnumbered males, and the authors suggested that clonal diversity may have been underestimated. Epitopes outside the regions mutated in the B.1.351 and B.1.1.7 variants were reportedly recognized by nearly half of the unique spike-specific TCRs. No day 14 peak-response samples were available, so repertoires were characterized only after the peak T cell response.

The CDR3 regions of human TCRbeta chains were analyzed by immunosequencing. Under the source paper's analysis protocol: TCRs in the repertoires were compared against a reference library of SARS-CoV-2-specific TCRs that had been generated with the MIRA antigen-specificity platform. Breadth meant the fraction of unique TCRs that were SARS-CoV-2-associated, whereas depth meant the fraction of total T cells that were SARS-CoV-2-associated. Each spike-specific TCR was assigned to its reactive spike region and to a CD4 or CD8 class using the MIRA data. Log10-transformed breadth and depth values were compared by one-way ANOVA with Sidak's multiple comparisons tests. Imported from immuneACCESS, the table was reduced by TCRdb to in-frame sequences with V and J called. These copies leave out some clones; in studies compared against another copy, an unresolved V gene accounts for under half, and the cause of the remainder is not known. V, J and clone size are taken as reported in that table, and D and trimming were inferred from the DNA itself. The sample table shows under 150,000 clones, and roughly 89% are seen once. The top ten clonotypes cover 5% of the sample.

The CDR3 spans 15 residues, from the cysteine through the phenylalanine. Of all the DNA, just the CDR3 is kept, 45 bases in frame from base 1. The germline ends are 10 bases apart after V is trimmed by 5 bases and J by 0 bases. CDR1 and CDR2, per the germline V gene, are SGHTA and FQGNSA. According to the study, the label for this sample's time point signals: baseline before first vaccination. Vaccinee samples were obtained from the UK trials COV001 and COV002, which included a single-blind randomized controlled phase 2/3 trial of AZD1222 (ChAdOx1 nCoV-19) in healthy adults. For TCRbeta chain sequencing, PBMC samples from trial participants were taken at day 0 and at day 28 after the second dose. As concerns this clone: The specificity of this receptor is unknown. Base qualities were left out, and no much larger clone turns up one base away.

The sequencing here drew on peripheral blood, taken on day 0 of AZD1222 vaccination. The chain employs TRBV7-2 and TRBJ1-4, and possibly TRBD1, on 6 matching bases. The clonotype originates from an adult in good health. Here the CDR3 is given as CASSPRTATNEKLFF. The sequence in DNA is TGTGCCAGCAGCCCTAGGACAGCAACTAATGAAAAACTGTTTTTT.